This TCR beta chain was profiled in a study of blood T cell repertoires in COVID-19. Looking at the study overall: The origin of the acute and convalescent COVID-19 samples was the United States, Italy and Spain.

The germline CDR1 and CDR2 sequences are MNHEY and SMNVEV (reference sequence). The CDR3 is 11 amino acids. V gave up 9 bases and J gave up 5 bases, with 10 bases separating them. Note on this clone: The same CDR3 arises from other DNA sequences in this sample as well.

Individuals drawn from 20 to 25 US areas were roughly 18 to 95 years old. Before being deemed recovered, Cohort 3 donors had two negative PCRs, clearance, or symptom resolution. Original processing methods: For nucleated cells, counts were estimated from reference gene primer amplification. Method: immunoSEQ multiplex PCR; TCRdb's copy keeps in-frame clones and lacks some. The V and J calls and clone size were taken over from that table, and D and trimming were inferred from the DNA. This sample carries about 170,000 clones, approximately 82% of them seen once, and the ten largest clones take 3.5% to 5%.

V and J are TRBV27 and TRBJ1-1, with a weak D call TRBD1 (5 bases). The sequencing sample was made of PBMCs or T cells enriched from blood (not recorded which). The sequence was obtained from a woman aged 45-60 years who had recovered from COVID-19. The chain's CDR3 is CASGGGTEAFF. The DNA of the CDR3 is TGTGCCAGTGGTGGGGGGACTGAAGCTTTCTTT.